These 23 T cell receptor beta chains share one sample of origin, sequenced in a study of cytomegalovirus exposure and HLA in healthy donors. Amplification used 60 Vbeta primers and 13 Jbeta primers. Assay: immunoSEQ multiplex PCR; the TCRdb copy retains only in-frame clones and omits some. Recorded for this sample: about 130,000 clones. Sequenced sample: PBMCs. These receptor sequences come from a man aged 35 to 55 in good health and CMV-seronegative.

On this clone itself: At one of its ends the junction is not consistent with the germline gene, which may arise from a read error. The chain combines TRBV6-1 with TRBJ2-7; D may be TRBD2 (7 bases). The germline V gene has CDR1 MNHNS and CDR2 SASEGT. The CDR3 loop spans 13 amino acids. CDR3 sequence: CASSEEPGGRKFF. CDR3 bases: TGTGCCAGCAGTGAAGAGCCCGGGGGGCGTAAATTCTTC.

V gene TRBV2 combines with J gene TRBJ2-5, with TRBD2 matching over 12 bases. Losses at the gene ends were 6 bases for V and 0 bases for J; bases not matched to a gene: 2. Germline V gives CDR1 SNHLY, CDR2 FYNNEI. CDR3 length: 15 amino acids. This chain's CDR3 is CASRRTSGNQETQYF. CDR3 DNA sequence: TGTGCCAGCAGGCGGACTAGCGGGAACCAAGAGACCCAGTACTTC.

The gene calls are TRBV2 and TRBJ1-4; 12 bases match TRBD1. Per germline, CDR1 SNHLY and CDR2 FYNNEI. The junction had 8 bases not matched to a gene; V was cut back by 5 bases and J by 4 bases. This CDR3 region has 17 residues. CDR3 in DNA: TGTGCCAGCAGTTCTCCGGGACAGGGGGCGATTAATGAAAAACTGTTTTTT. The encoded protein is CASSSPGQGAINEKLFF.

The chain combines TRBV5-1 with TRBJ2-1; D remains unclear. V was clipped by 1 base and J by 7 bases, with 12 bases between them. The CDR3 consists of 14 residues. CDR1 SGHRS and CDR2 YFSETQ come from the germline V gene. CDR3 loop: CASSLTQVVNEQFF. The DNA for the CDR3 is TGCGCCAGCAGCTTGACCCAGGTCGTAAATGAGCAGTTCTTC.

The chain carries TRBV10-3 and TRBJ2-3, with TRBD2 identical over 9 bases. CDR1 and CDR2 from the germline V gene are ENHRY and SYGVKD. Trimming took 0 bases from V and 0 from J; bases not matched to a gene: 4. The CDR3 has 17 amino acids. CDR3 bases: TGTGCCATCAGTGAGTCGAGGCTAGCGGGAAGCACAGATACGCAGTATTTT. It translates to CAISESRLAGSTDTQYF.

The J gene is TRBJ2-7, the V gene TRBV5-1; 9 bases map to TRBD1. CDR3 length: 15 residues. Germline loops: CDR1 SGHRS, CDR2 YFSETQ. With 0 bases clipped from V and 0 bases from J, the junction kept 1 base outside the gene matches. The CDR3, as DNA: TGCGCCAGCAGCTTGGGGGGACAGGGCTCCTACGAGCAGTACTTC. It encodes CASSLGGQGSYEQYF.

The V and J genes are TRBV7-9 and TRBJ1-3, with D possibly matching TRBD1 (6 bases). V was clipped by 2 bases and J by 4 bases, with 12 bases between them. Looked up from germline, CDR1 is SEHNR and CDR2 is FQNEAQ (reference sequence). The CDR3 is 15 residues long. CDR3: CASSLQGHTGNTIYF. The CDR3 DNA reads TGTGCCAGCAGCTTACAGGGACATACGGGAAACACCATATATTTT.

The chain is built from TRBV2 and TRBJ1-5; the D gene is possibly TRBD1 (5 bases). The CDR3 loop spans 13 amino acids. Trimming stripped 4 bases from V and 5 bases from J, with 9 bases between. Germline V gene sequence: CDR1 SNHLY, CDR2 FYNNEI. Written as DNA, the CDR3 is TGTGCCAGCAGTGTTGTGGGGCATCAGCCCCAGCATTTT. Its protein product is CASSVVGHQPQHF. Supplemented by reference TRBV2 and TRBJ1-5, the full variable domain reads EPEVTQTPSHQVTQMGQEVILRCVPISNHLYFYWYRQILGQKVEFLVSFYNNEISEKSEIFDDQFSVERPDGSNFTLKIRSTKLEDSAMYFCASSVVGHQPQHFGDGTRLSIL.

As to this clone: The DNA is left out, because the CDR3 cannot be placed on it with certainty; the CDR3 is given as TCRdb lists it. Here the CDR3 reads CASSLPFGPGETQYF. J is TRBJ2-5 and V is TRBV11-3; the table calls TRBD1, which could not be checked here. With termini counted, the CDR3 has 15 amino acids. CDR1 SGHNT and CDR2 YENEEA come from the germline V gene.

V gene TRBV4-3 combines with J gene TRBJ1-5, with 7 bases matching TRBD1. CDR1 is LGHNA and CDR2 is YSLEER in the germline V gene. Trimming cost V 0 bases and J 3 bases; bases outside gene matches: 17. The CDR3 totals 20 residues. CDR3 bases: TGCGCCAGCAGCCAAGACTCACCGGGACAGACTCCGACATCCAATCAGCCCCAGCATTTT. As protein: CASSQDSPGQTPTSNQPQHF.

The chain is built from TRBV2 and TRBJ2-4, with 10 positions matching TRBD2. From germline, CDR1 is SNHLY and CDR2 FYNNEI. The CDR3 has 21 residues. Unmatched junction bases numbered 19, after V lost 2 bases and J lost 3 bases. The CDR3 loop reads CASSERSAGLAFQKGKNIQYF. DNA for the CDR3: TGTGCCAGCAGTGAAAGGTCTGCGGGACTAGCGTTTCAGAAGGGCAAAAACATTCAGTACTTC. The variable domain in full, completed from reference TRBV2 and TRBJ2-4, reads EPEVTQTPSHQVTQMGQEVILRCVPISNHLYFYWYRQILGQKVEFLVSFYNNEISEKSEIFDDQFSVERPDGSNFTLKIRSTKLEDSAMYFCASSERSAGLAFQKGKNIQYFGAGTRLSVL.

The chain couples TRBV4-1 to TRBJ1-4; TRBD1 is a possible D gene (5 bases). The CDR3 consists of 16 residues. Germline CDR1 reads MGHRA; CDR2 reads YSYEKL. Trimming took off 0 bases at V and 4 bases at J, with 12 bases between the two ends. The CDR3 nucleotides read TGCGCCAGCAGCCAAGAGGAGGGGCTCGGTAATGAAAAACTGTTTTTT. Amino acids: CASSQEEGLGNEKLFF.

This chain uses TRBV5-1 with TRBJ2-3; a possible D gene is TRBD2 (6 bases). V gave up 0 bases and J gave up 5 bases, with 13 bases separating them. Germline values: CDR1 SGHRS, CDR2 YFSETQ. This CDR3 is built from 15 residues. The CDR3 spells CASSLAPGVGDTQYF. The CDR3 DNA reads as TGCGCCAGCAGCTTGGCTCCGGGAGTTGGAGATACGCAGTATTTT.

This chain links TRBV7-8 with TRBJ2-7, with 7 bases aligning to TRBD2. Trimming took 5 bases from V and 4 from J; bases not matched to a gene: 11. In germline, CDR1 is SGHVS, CDR2 FQNEAQ. The CDR3 length is 15 residues. CDR3 DNA sequence: TGTGCCAGCAGCAACCTGGGGCTAGCGGTTTACGAGCAGTACTTC. This gives the protein CASSNLGLAVYEQYF.

V gene TRBV2 combines with J gene TRBJ2-7; tentatively, D is TRBD2 (5 bases). The CDR3 is 13 amino acids. In germline, CDR1 is SNHLY, CDR2 FYNNEI. V lost 5 bases, J lost 4 bases, and 12 bases lay in between. The CDR3: CASSSGGPYEQYF. The CDR3 DNA follows: TGTGCCAGCAGTTCGGGCGGGCCGTACGAGCAGTACTTC.

The gene calls are TRBV7-2 and TRBJ2-7; 10 bases line up with TRBD2. CDR1 and CDR2 from the germline V gene are SGHTA and FQGNSA. Unmatched junction bases numbered 8, after V lost 1 base and J lost 5 bases. The CDR3 has 16 residues. CDR3 in amino acids: CASSLVASGSPHEQYF. The CDR3 DNA reads as TGTGCCAGCAGCTTAGTGGCTAGCGGGAGCCCCCACGAGCAGTACTTC.

CDR3 DNA: TGTGCCAGCAGGGAGCGCTTAGCGAACACCGGGGAGCTGTTTTTT. It is translated as CASRERLANTGELFF. The gene calls are TRBV11-3 and TRBJ2-2, with unresolved D. The germline V gene has CDR1 SGHNT and CDR2 YENEEA. The CDR3 sequence is 15 residues long. Trimming removed 6 bases at V and 0 bases at J, with 11 bases between.

CDR3 sequence reads: CASSSSGTGSATNEKLFF. CDR3 coding DNA: TGTGCCAGCAGCTCCTCCGGGACAGGGAGTGCAACTAATGAAAAACTGTTTTTT. The V gene is TRBV7-6, the J gene TRBJ1-4; 9 nucleotides line up with TRBD1. The CDR3 is made up of 18 amino acids. Trimming removed 4 bases from V and 0 bases from J; junction bases left unmatched: 9. Per the germline V gene, CDR1 is SGHVS and CDR2 is FNYEAQ. Drawing the rest from reference TRBV7-6 and TRBJ1-4, the complete variable domain is GAGVSQSPRYKVTKRGQDVALRCDPISGHVSLYWYRQALGQGPEFLTYFNYEAQQDKSGLPNDRFSAERPEGSISTLTIQRTEQRDSAMYRCASSSSGTGSATNEKLFFGSGTQLSVL.

The chain joins TRBV5-1 to TRBJ1-2, with 7 bases aligning to TRBD1. The germline V gene encodes CDR1 SGHRS and CDR2 YFSETQ. The length of the CDR3 is 15 residues. V lost 0 bases, J lost 2 bases, and 4 bases stayed unmatched. The CDR3 is CASSLVVGGNYGYTF. In nucleotides, the CDR3 is TGCGCCAGCAGCTTGGTGGTAGGGGGCAACTATGGCTACACCTTC.

The rearrangement uses TRBV29-1 and TRBJ2-7; D is possibly TRBD2 (5 bases). The CDR3 has 12 residues. Trimming left V 4 bases short and J 6 bases short, with 13 bases between. Germline CDR1 reads SQVTM; CDR2 reads ANQGSEA. The DNA of the CDR3 is TGCAGCGTTGTGCGGAAGGCGGGCGAGCAGTACTTC. The encoded protein is CSVVRKAGEQYF.

This chain uses TRBV6-1 with TRBJ1-5; TRBD1 matches at 10 bases. This CDR3 has 14 residues. Germline trimming cut 6 bases from V and 8 bases from J; bases unmatched to any gene: 7. Germline CDR1 and CDR2: MNHNS and SASEGT. CDR3 amino acids: CASSLTGGMEPQHF. For the CDR3, the DNA is TGTGCCAGCAGCTTGACAGGGGGCATGGAGCCCCAGCATTTT.

The V gene is TRBV5-1, the J gene TRBJ2-5; D unclear. The end of the DNA aligns better with TRBJ2-7, so the J call may be wrong. Germline CDR1 and CDR2: SGHRS and YFSETQ. The CDR3 consists of 14 residues. CDR3 residues: CASSLEPGRYEQYF. The CDR3 nucleotides are TGCGCCAGCAGCTTGGAACCAGGCCGCTACGAGCAGTACTTC.

The gene calls are TRBV30 and TRBJ2-7, with no clear D. Looked up from germline, CDR1 is GTSNPN and CDR2 is SVGIG (reference sequence). The CDR3 is made up of 15 amino acids. With 4 bases removed from V and 0 bases from J, the gap between germline ends came to 16 bases. CDR3 protein: CAWTPARLSSYEQYF. In nucleotides, the CDR3 is TGTGCCTGGACCCCGGCTAGGCTAAGCTCCTACGAGCAGTACTTC.